Listed below are T cell receptor beta chains from one sample, sequenced in a study of blood T cell repertoires in COVID-19. Libraries were prepared by immunoSEQ multiplex PCR; TCRdb keeps only in-frame clonotypes and omits some of them. Altogether about 190,000 clones are present, approximately 84% being singletons, with the ten largest covering under 4%. The sequencing sample was made of PBMCs or T cells enriched from blood (not recorded which). All receptors come from a woman aged 30 to 39 who had recovered from COVID-19. Both conserved end residues are part of each CDR3. The D gene is left open where the match is weak. Clone size, where shown, is once, few, many, or a class for clones that have expanded.

V gene	J gene	clone size	D gene	CDR3 DNA	CDR3 protein
TRBV28	TRBJ1-2	many	TRBD1	TGTGCCAGCAGAGACAGGGGAGGGGCTAACTATGGCTACACCTTC	CASRDRGGANYGYTF
TRBV5-6	TRBJ1-1	-	-	TGTGCCAGCAGCGGCACAGGGAGGGCTGAAGCTTTCTTT	CASSGTGRAEAFF
TRBV10-3	TRBJ2-3	-	TRBD2	TGTGCCATCAGTGAGTCAACTAGCGGAGATACGCAGTATTTT	CAISESTSGDTQYF
TRBV6-5	TRBJ2-5	-	-	TGTGCCAGCGCCTTGATGATGGCTCAAACCCAGTACTTC	CASALMMAQTQYF
TRBV2	TRBJ1-5	-	-	TGTGCCAGCATTTCACCCCCAGTGCAGCCCCAGCATTTT	CASISPPVQPQHF
TRBV6-1	TRBJ1-2	-	-	TGTGCCAGCAGTGAAGGGCTGGAGCCTAACTATGGCTACACCTTC	CASSEGLEPNYGYTF
TRBV24-1	TRBJ2-7	once	TRBD2	TGTGCCACCAGTGATCTAGGACTAGCGGGCTCCTACGAGCAGTACTTC	CATSDLGLAGSYEQYF
TRBV5-8	TRBJ2-7	-	-	TGTGCCAGCAGCTTAACAGGGCCCTACAGGTACTTC	CASSLTGPYRYF
TRBV3-1/TRBV3-2	TRBJ1-4	-	-	TGTGCCAGCAGCCTGACCCGGGCCTCCAGGGGCGAAAAACTGTTTTTT	CASSLTRASRGEKLFF
TRBV7-8	TRBJ1-1	-	-	TGTGCCAGCAGCCCGGGGGGCCCAGAAGCTTTCTTT	CASSPGGPEAFF
TRBV4-1	TRBJ2-1	-	-	TGCGCCAGCAGCCAACCCGCCGGTTCCTACAATGAGCAGTTCTTC	CASSQPAGSYNEQFF
TRBV7-6	TRBJ2-1	-	TRBD2	TGTGCCAGCAGCTTAGAGCGAAGGACTAGCGGGAGGCACCAGCGCTACAATGAGCAGTTCTTC	CASSLERRTSGRHQRYNEQFF
TRBV9	TRBJ2-3	-	TRBD2	TGTGCCAGCAGCGCGACTAGCGGGAGTGGAGATACGCAGTATTTT	CASSATSGSGDTQYF